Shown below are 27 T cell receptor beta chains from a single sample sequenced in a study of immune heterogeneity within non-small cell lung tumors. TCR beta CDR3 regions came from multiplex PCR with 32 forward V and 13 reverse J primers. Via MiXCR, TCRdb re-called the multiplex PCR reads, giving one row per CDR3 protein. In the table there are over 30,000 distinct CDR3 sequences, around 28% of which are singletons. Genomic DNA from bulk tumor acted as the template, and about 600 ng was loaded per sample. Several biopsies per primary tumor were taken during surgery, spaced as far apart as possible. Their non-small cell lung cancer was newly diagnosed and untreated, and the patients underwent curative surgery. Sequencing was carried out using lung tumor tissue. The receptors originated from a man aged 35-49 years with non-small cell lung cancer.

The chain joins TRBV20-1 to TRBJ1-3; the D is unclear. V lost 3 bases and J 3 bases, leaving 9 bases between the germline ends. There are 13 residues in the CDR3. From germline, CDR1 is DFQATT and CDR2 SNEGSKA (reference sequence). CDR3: CSASAGYGNTIYF. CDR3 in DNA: TGCAGTGCTAGCGCAGGTTATGGAAACACCATATATTTT.

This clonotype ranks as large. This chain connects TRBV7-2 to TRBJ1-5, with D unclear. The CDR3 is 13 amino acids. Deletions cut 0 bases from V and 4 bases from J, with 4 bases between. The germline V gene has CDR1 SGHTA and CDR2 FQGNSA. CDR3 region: CASSLAMNQPQHF. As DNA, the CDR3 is TGTGCCAGCAGCTTAGCTATGAATCAGCCCCAGCATTTT. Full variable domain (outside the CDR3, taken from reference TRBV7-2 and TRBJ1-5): GAGVSQSPSNKVTEKGKDVELRCDPISGHTALYWYRQSLGQGLEFLIYFQGNSAPDKSGLPSDRFSAERTGGSVSTLTIQRTQQEDSAVYLCASSLAMNQPQHFGDGTRLSIL.

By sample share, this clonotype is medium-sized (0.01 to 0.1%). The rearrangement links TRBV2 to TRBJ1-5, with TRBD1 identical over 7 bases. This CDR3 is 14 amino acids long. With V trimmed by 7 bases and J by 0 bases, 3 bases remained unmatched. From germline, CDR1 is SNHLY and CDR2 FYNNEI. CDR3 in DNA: TGTGCCAGCACCCGGGACAGTAGCAATCAGCCCCAGCATTTT. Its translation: CASTRDSSNQPQHF.

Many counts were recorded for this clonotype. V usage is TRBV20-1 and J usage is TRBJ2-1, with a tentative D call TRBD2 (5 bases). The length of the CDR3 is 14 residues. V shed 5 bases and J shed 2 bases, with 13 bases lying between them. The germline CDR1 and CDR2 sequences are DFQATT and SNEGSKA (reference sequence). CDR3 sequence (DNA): TGCAGTGCTGTAGGACTCCCCCCCTACAATGAGCAGTTCTTC. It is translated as CSAVGLPPYNEQFF.

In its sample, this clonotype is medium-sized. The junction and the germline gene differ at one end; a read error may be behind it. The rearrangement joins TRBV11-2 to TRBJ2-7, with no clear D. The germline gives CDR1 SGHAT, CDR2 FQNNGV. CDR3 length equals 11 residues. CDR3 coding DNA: TGCGCCAGCAGCGAGACCTACGAGCAGTACTTC. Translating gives CASSETYEQYF.

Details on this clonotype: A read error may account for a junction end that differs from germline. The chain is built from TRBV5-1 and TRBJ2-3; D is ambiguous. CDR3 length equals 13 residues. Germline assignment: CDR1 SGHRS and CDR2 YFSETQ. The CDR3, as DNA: TGCGCCAGCAGCAGGGCCAGCACAGATACGAAGTATTTT. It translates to CASSRASTDTKYF.

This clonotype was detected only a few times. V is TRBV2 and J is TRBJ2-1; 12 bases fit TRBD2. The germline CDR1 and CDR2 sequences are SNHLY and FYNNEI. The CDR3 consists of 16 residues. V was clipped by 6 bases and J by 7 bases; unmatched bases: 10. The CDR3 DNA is TGTGCCAGCAGACCGACTAGCGGGAGTTTGGGTAATGAGCAGTTCTTC. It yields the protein CASRPTSGSLGNEQFF.

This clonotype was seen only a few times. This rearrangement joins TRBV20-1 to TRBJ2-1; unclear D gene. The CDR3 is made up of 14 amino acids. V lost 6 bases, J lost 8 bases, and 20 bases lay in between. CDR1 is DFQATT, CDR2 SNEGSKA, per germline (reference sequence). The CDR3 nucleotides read TGCAGTGCCAAACATCGTCCTATGATCCATGAGCAGTTCTTC. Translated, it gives CSAKHRPMIHEQFF.

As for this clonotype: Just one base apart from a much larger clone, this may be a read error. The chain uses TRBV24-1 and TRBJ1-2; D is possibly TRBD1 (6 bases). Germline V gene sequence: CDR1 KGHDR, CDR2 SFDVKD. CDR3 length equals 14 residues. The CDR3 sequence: CSTVSGTRNYGYTF. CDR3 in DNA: TGTTCCACCGTATCCGGGACACGAAACTATGGCTACACCTTC.

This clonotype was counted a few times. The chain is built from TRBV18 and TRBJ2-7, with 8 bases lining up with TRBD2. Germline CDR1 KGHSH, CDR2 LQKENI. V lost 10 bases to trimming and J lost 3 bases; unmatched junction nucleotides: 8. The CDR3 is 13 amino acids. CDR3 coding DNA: TGTGCCACCTCCACTAGCGGAGGCTACGAGCAGTACTTC. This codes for CATSTSGGYEQYF.

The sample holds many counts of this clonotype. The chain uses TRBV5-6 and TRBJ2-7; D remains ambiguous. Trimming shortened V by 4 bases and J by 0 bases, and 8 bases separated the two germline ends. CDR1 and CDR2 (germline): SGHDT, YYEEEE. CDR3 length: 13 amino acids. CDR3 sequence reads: CASSVGSSYEQYF. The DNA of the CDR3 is TGTGCCAGCAGCGTCGGAAGCTCCTACGAGCAGTACTTC.

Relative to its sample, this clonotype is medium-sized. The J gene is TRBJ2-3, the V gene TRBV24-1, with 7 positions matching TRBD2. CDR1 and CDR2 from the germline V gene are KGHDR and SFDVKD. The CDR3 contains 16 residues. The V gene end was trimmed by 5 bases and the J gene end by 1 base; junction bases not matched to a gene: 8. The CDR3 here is CATSGSKREGTDTQYF. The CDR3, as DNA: TGTGCCACCAGTGGATCCAAGCGGGAAGGCACAGATACGCAGTATTTT.

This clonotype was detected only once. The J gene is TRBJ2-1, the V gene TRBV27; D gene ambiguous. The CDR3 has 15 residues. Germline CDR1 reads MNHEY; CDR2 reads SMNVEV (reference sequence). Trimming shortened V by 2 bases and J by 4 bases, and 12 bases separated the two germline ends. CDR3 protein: CASSLGVLNYNEQFF. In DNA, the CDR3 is TGTGCCAGCAGTTTAGGAGTCCTCAATTACAATGAGCAGTTCTTC.

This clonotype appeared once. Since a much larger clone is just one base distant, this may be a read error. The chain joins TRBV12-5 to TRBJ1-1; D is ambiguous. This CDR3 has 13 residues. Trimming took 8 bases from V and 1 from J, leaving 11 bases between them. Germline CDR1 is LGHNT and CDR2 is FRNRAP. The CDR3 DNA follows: TGTGCTAGTTGGAAGACTGCGAACACTGAAGCTTTCTTT. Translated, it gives CASWKTANTEAFF.

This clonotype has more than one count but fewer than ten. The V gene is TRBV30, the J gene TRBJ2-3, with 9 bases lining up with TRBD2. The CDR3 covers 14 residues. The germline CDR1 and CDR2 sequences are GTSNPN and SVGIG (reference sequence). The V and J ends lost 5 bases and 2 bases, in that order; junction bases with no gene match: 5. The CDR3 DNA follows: TGTGCCTGGTATCTAGCGGGACTCACAGATACGCAGTATTTT. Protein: CAWYLAGLTDTQYF.

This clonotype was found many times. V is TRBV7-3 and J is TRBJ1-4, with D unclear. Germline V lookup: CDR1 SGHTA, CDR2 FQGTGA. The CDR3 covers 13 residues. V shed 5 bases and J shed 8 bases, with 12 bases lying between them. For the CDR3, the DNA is TGTGCCAGCAGCGAGGGAATTGGGGAAAAACTGTTTTTT. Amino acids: CASSEGIGEKLFF.

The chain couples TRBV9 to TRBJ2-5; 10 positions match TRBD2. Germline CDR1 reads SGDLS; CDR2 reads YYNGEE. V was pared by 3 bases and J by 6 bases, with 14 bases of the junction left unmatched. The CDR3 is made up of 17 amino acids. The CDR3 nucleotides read TGTGCCAGCAGCGCGGGGGAGGTGGGACTAGCGACGAAGACCCAGTACTTC. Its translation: CASSAGEVGLATKTQYF.

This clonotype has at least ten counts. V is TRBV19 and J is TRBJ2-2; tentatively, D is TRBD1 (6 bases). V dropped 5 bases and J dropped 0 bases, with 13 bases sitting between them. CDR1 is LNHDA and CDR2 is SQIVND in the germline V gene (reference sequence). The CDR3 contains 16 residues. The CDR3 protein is CASSPRQVPNTGELFF. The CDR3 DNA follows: TGTGCCAGTAGTCCCCGACAGGTTCCGAACACCGGGGAGCTGTTTTTT. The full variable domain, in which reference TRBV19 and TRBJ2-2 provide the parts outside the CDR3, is DGGITQSPKYLFRKEGQNVTLSCEQNLNHDAMYWYRQDPGQGLRLIYYSQIVNDFQKGDIAEGYSVSREKKESFPLTVTSAQKNPTAFYLCASSPRQVPNTGELFFGEGSRLTVL.

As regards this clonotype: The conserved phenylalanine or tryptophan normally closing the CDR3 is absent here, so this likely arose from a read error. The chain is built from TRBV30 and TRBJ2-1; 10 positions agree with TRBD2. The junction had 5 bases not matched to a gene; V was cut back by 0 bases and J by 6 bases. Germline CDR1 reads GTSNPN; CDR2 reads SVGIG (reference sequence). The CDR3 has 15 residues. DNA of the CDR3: TGTGCCTGGAGTGTACTTAGCGGGAGGTTCAATGAGCAGTTCTTG. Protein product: CAWSVLSGRFNEQFL.

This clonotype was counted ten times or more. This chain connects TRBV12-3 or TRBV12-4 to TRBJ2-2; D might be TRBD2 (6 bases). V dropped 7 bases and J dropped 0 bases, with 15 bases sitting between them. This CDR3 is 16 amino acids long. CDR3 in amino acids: CASINRGRSNTGELFF. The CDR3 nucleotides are TGTGCCAGCATCAACCGGGGGAGATCGAACACCGGGGAGCTGTTTTTT.

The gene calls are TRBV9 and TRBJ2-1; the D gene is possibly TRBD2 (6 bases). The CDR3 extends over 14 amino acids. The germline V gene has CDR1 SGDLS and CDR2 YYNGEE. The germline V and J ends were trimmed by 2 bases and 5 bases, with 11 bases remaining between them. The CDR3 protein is CASSVDSGHNEQFF. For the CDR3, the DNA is TGTGCCAGCAGCGTGGATAGCGGTCACAATGAGCAGTTCTTC.

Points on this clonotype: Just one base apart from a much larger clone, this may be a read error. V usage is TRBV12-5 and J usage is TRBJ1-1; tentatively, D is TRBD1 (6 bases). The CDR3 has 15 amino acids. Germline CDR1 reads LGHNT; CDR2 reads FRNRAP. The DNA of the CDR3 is TGTTCTAGTGTCATGGGGACACACTCGAACACTGAAGCTTTCTTT. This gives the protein CSSVMGTHSNTEAFF. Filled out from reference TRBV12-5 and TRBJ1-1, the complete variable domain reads DARVTQTPRHKVTEMGQEVTMRCQPILGHNTVFWYRQTMMQGLELLAYFRNRAPLDDSGMPKDRFSAEMPDATLATLKIQPSEPRDSAVYFCSSVMGTHSNTEAFFGQGTRLTVV.

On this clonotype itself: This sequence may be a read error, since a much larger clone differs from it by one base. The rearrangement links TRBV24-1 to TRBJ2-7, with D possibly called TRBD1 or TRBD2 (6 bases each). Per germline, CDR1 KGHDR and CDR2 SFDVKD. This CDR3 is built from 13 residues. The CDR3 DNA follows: TGTACCACCAGTGATTTAGGGGGGTACGAGCAGTACTTC. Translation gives CTTSDLGGYEQYF.

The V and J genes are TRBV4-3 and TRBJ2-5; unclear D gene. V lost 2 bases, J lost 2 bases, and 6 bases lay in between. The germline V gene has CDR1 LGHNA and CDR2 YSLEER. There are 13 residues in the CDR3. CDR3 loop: CASSQSAQETQYF. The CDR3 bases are TGCGCCAGCAGCCAAAGTGCTCAAGAGACCCAGTACTTC.

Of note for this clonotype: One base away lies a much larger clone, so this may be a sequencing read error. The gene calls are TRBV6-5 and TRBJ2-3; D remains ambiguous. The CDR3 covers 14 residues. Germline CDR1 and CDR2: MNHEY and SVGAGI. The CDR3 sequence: CASTYSYSPDTQYF. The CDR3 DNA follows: TGTGCCAGCACTTACTCGTACAGTCCAGATACGCAGTATTTT.

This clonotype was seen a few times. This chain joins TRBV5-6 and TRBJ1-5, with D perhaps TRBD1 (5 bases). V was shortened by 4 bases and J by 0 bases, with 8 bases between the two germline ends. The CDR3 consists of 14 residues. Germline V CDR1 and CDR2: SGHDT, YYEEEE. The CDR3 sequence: CASSGGLSNQPQHF. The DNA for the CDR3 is TGTGCCAGCAGCGGGGGACTTAGCAATCAGCCCCAGCATTTT.

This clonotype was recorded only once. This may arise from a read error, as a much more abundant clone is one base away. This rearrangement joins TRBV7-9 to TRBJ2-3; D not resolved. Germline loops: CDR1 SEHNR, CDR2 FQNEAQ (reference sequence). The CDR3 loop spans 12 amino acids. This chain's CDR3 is CSSSVSADTQYF. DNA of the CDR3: TGTTCCAGCAGCGTCTCAGCAGATACGCAGTATTTT.